Listed here is a single T cell receptor beta chain. Produced via immunoSEQ multiplex PCR; TCRdb's table is partial and in-frame only. The data hold over 25,000 clones, with 88% observed a single time. The CDR3 sequence is 11 residues long. Germline assignment: CDR1 KGHSH and CDR2 LQKENI. Between the trimmed V and J ends, which lost 6 bases and 3 bases, there was a span of 6 bases. This sample was taken from a study of T cell changes during pregnancy in multiple sclerosis. This receptor was identified in a female donor with multiple sclerosis, enrolled in a pregnancy study. Source: CD8+ T cells from peripheral blood mononuclear cells, taken in the second trimester of pregnancy. The V call is TRBV18, the J call TRBJ2-7; no definite D call. CDR3 loop: CASSENYEQYF. The CDR3, as DNA: TGTGCCAGCTCTGAGAACTACGAGCAGTACTTC. The whole variable domain, remainder taken from reference TRBV18 and TRBJ2-7, is NAGVMQNPRHLVRRRGQEARLRCSPMKGHSHVYWYRQLPEEGLKFMVYLQKENIIDESGMPKERFSAEFPKEGPSILRIQQVVRGDSAAYFCASSENYEQYFGPGTRLTVT.